Listed below are T cell receptor beta chains from one sample, sequenced in a study of blood T cell repertoires in COVID-19. Measured with immunoSEQ multiplex PCR; TCRdb has only the in-frame clones, and not every one. The sample holds 20,000 to 25,000 clones, roughly 87% seen once. The sample taken for sequencing was peripheral blood. The receptors come from a man aged 65 to 79 with acute or convalescent COVID-19. The CDR3 runs from the conserved cysteine through the conserved F or W. The order of the fields is D gene, clone size, V gene, J gene, CDR3 DNA, CDR3 protein. D genes are given only for firm matches. Only some rows state a clone size, as once, few, many or a class for expanded clones.

>TRBD2|NA|TRBV18|TRBJ2-7
TGTGCCAGCTCACCGAGCGGGAACTCCTACGAGCAGTACTTC
CASSPSGNSYEQYF
>TRBD2|NA|TRBV4-1|TRBJ2-7
TGCGCCAGCAGCCAGGGACTAGCGGACGAGCAGTACTTC
CASSQGLADEQYF
>TRBD2|NA|TRBV18|TRBJ2-7
TGTGCCAGCTCACCTCCCGCCGGGGGGGATACCTACGAGCAGTACTTC
CASSPPAGGDTYEQYF
>TRBD1|NA|TRBV6-2/TRBV6-3|TRBJ2-2
TGTGCCAGCAGTGACAGGGGAGATACCGGGGAGCTGTTTTTT
CASSDRGDTGELFF
>NA|few|TRBV10-3|TRBJ1-4
TGTGCCACAGAGAGGGCCCCTAATGAAAAACTGTTTTTT
CATERAPNEKLFF
>NA|few|TRBV2|TRBJ1-1
TGTGCCAGTTTCTATTTTAACACTGAAGCTTTCTTT
CASFYFNTEAFF
>TRBD1|NA|TRBV2|TRBJ2-7
TGTGCCAGCAGCGACAGGGGGGGCTACGAGCAGTACTTC
CASSDRGGYEQYF
>NA|NA|TRBV6-5|TRBJ1-2
TGTGCCAGTTCAAGGGCCGACTATGTTAACTATGGCTACACCTTC
CASSRADYVNYGYTF
>NA|NA|TRBV27|TRBJ1-1
TGTGCCAGCAGTCGATCGGGACAGAACACTGAAGCTTTCTTT
CASSRSGQNTEAFF
>TRBD2|NA|TRBV5-4|TRBJ2-1
TGTGCCAGCAGCCTGGGGGGGGCTAGCGGGAGGAAAAATGAGCAGTTCTTC
CASSLGGASGRKNEQFF
>TRBD1|NA|TRBV11-2|TRBJ1-5
TGTGCCAGCAGCTCATACAGGGGTCGGGGCAATCAGCCCCAGCATTTT
CASSSYRGRGNQPQHF
>NA|NA|TRBV11-2|TRBJ2-6
TGTGCCAGCAGCCGACAGGTCTCTGGGGCCAACGTCCTGACTTTC
CASSRQVSGANVLTF
>NA|NA|TRBV7-3|TRBJ2-2
TGTGCCAGCAGCGAAGGACAACTACAGGGCACCGGGGAGCTGTTTTTT
CASSEGQLQGTGELFF
>TRBD2|NA|TRBV5-1|TRBJ2-5
TGCGCCAGCAGCTTCGGACTAGCGGGATTTCAAGAGACCCAGTACTTC
CASSFGLAGFQETQYF
>NA|NA|TRBV28|TRBJ2-5
TGTGCCAGCAGTTTATCAGGTTTGGAGACCCAGTACTTC
CASSLSGLETQYF
>NA|once|TRBV6-2/TRBV6-3|TRBJ2-7
TGTGCCAGCAGTTACAAGCGGTCCTACGAGCAGTACTTC
CASSYKRSYEQYF
>NA|NA|TRBV3-1/TRBV3-2|TRBJ1-4
TGTGCCAGCAGCCAAGAAAATTCGCTGTTTTTT
CASSQENSLFF
>TRBD2|NA|TRBV2|TRBJ2-1
TGTGCCAGCAGTGAACAGGTAGCGGGAGGGCAGTTCTTC
CASSEQVAGGQFF
>TRBD2|NA|TRBV6-2/TRBV6-3|TRBJ2-1
TGTGCCAGCAGTCGAACTCCTAGCGGGAACCCAGCGTTCTTC
CASSRTPSGNPAFF
>TRBD1|NA|TRBV6-5|TRBJ1-6
TGTGCCAGCCAGGGAGACAGGGGCTTCTCACCCCTCCACTTT
CASQGDRGFSPLHF
>TRBD2|NA|TRBV5-1|TRBJ2-1
TGCGCCAGCAGCTTGGCTCTAGCGGGAGGCTCCTACAATGAGCAGTTCTTC
CASSLALAGGSYNEQFF
>NA|NA|TRBV5-1|TRBJ1-1
TGCGCCAGCAGCTTGGAATCGGGGAACACTGAAGCTTTCTTT
CASSLESGNTEAFF
>NA|NA|TRBV15|TRBJ2-1
TGTGCCACCGGATCAGGGGGGCGTCAATACAATGAGCAGTTCTTC
CATGSGGRQYNEQFF
>NA|NA|TRBV7-9|TRBJ2-2
TGTGCCAGCAGTCCAGGGGCTACGAACACCGGGGAGCTGTTTTTT
CASSPGATNTGELFF
>NA|NA|TRBV9|TRBJ2-3
TGTGCCAGCAGCGTATTGCTAGTAGGTACGCAGTATTTT
CASSVLLVGTQYF
>NA|few|TRBV19|TRBJ1-2
TGTGCCAGTAGCCCCCGTCTGGCGGCTGGCTACACCTTC
CASSPRLAAGYTF
>NA|NA|TRBV5-5|TRBJ2-7
TGTGCCAGCAGCTTTGGTCGGGGTGGGAGCTCCTACGAGCAGTACTTC
CASSFGRGGSSYEQYF
>NA|NA|TRBV7-8|TRBJ2-2
TGTGCCAGCAGCTTACAAAGACTAGTAACGGGGGAGCTGTTTTTT
CASSLQRLVTGELFF
>NA|few|TRBV7-8|TRBJ1-1
TGTGCCAGCAGCCGATCGCGGGGGGCGAACACTGAAGCTTTCTTT
CASSRSRGANTEAFF
>NA|once|TRBV11-3|TRBJ1-6
TGTGCCAGCAGCTTAGGACAAAATTCACCCCTCCACTTT
CASSLGQNSPLHF
>NA|NA|TRBV6-2/TRBV6-3|TRBJ1-5
TGTGCCAGCAGTTATAGAGTGGGAGGGGCCCGACTGGACAGTCTCAATCAGCCCCAGCATTTT
CASSYRVGGARLDSLNQPQHF
>TRBD1|NA|TRBV7-9|TRBJ2-7
TGTGCCAGCAGGTCCGGGACAGGGTCCCACGAGCAGTACTTC
CASRSGTGSHEQYF
>TRBD1|NA|TRBV10-3|TRBJ1-2
TGTGCCATCAGTGAGTCGACAGGGTATGGCTACACCTTC
CAISESTGYGYTF
>NA|few|TRBV9|TRBJ2-2
TGTGCCAGCAGCCCCCTTTCCGCGCACACCGGGGAGCTGTTTTTT
CASSPLSAHTGELFF
>NA|NA|TRBV6-5|TRBJ2-5
TGTGCCAGCAGTTTTGGGCCATGGGAGACCCAGTACTTC
CASSFGPWETQYF
>TRBD2|NA|TRBV5-4|TRBJ2-3
TGTGCCAGCAGCTTGGTTAGCGGGACTAGCACAGATACGCAGTATTTT
CASSLVSGTSTDTQYF
>TRBD2|NA|TRBV5-4|TRBJ2-2
TGTGCCAGCAGCTCACTAGCGGGAGGCCTGACCGGGGAGCTGTTTTTT
CASSSLAGGLTGELFF
>TRBD1|medium-sized|TRBV15|TRBJ1-5
TGTGCCACCAGCTCCCCCGGGACAGGTGATAGCAATCAGCCCCAGCATTTT
CATSSPGTGDSNQPQHF
>TRBD1|NA|TRBV18|TRBJ2-3
TGTGCCAGCTCACCGAACAGGGGGCGTGCAGATACGCAGTATTTT
CASSPNRGRADTQYF
>NA|NA|TRBV11-2|TRBJ2-4
TGTGCCAGCAGCTTACCCTCGACAGGTCCGTTAGCCAAAAACATTCAGTACTTC
CASSLPSTGPLAKNIQYF
>TRBD1|NA|TRBV4-2|TRBJ1-5
TGTGCCAGCAGCCAAGAAACCGTTCGCACAGGGGCAAATCAGCCCCAGCATTTT
CASSQETVRTGANQPQHF
>NA|NA|TRBV7-6|TRBJ1-2
TGTGCCAGCAGCCCATGGGGCCGGCTCGCTAACTATGGCTACACCTTC
CASSPWGRLANYGYTF
>NA|NA|TRBV24-1|TRBJ1-1
TGTGCCACCAGGCAAGGAGGGTTCGGCACTGAAGCTTTCTTT
CATRQGGFGTEAFF
>TRBD1|NA|TRBV10-3|TRBJ2-5
TGTGCCATCAGCGATCAGGGGGCGGAAGAGACCCAGTACTTC
CAISDQGAEETQYF
>TRBD2|NA|TRBV3-1/TRBV3-2|TRBJ2-5
TGTGCCAGCAGCCAAGTGACTAGCGGCGAAGAGACCCAGTACTTC
CASSQVTSGEETQYF